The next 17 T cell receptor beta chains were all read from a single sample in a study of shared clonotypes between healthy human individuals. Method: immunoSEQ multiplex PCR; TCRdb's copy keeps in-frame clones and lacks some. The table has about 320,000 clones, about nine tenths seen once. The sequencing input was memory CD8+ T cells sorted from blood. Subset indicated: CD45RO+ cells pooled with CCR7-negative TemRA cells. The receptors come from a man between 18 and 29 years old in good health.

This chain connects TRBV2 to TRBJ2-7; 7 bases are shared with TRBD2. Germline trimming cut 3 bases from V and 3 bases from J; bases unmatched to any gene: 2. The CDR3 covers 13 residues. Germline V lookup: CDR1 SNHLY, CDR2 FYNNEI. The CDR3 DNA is TGTGCCAGCAGTGATCAGCGGGACTACGAGCAGTACTTC. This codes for CASSDQRDYEQYF.

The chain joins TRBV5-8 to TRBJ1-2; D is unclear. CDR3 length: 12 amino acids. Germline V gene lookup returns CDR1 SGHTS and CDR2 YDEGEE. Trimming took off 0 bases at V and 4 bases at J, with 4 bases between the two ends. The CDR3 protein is CASSLGPYGYTF. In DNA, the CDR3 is TGTGCCAGCAGCTTGGGGCCCTATGGCTACACCTTC. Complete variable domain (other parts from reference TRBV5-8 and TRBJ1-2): EAGVTQSPTHLIKTRGQQATLRCSPISGHTSVYWYQQALGLGLQFLLWYDEGEERNRGNFPPRFSGRQFPNYSSELNVNALELEDSALYLCASSLGPYGYTFGSGTRLTVV.

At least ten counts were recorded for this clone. CDR3 protein: CASSYLRSSTGELFF. CDR3 in DNA: TGTGCCAGCAGTTACTTGAGGAGCAGCACCGGGGAGCTGTTTTTT. The chain is built from TRBV6-6 and TRBJ2-2, with D unresolved. Trimming cost V 1 base and J 4 bases, with 10 bases left between them. Germline V gives CDR1 MNHNY, CDR2 SVGAGI (reference sequence). The CDR3 loop spans 15 amino acids.

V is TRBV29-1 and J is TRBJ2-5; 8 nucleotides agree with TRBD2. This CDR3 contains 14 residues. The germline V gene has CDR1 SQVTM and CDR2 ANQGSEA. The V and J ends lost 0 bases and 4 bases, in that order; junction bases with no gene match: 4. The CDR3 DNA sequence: TGCAGCGTTGAAGATACCCGGGAGGGAGAGACCCAGTACTTC. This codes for CSVEDTREGETQYF.

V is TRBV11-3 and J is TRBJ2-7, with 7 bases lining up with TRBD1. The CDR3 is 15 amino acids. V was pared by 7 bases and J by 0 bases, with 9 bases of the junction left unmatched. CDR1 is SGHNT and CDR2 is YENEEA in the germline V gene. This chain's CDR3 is CASTLPGTVSYEQYF. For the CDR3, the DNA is TGTGCCAGCACCCTCCCAGGGACAGTCTCCTACGAGCAGTACTTC.

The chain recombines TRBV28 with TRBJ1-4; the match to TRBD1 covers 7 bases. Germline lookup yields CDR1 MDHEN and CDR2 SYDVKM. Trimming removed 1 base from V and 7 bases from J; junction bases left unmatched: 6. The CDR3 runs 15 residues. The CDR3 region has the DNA TGTGCCAGCAGTTTATTATATCAGGGGGGTGAAAAACTGTTTTTT. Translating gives CASSLLYQGGEKLFF.

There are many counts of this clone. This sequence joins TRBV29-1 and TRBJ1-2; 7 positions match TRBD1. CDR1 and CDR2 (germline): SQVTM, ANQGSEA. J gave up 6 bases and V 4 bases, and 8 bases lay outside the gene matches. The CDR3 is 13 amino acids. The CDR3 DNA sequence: TGCAGCGTTGTTACAGGGGAATTCCATGGCTACACCTTC. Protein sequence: CSVVTGEFHGYTF. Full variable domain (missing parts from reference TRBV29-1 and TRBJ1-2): SAVISQKPSRDICQRGTSLTIQCQVDSQVTMMFWYRQQPGQSLTLIATANQGSEATYESGFVIDKFPISRPNLTFSTLTVSNMSPEDSSIYLCSVVTGEFHGYTFGSGTRLTVV.

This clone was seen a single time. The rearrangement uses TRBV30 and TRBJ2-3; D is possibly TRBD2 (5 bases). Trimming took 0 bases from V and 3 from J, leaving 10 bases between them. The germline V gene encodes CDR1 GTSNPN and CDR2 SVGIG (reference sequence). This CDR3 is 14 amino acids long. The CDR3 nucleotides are TGTGCCTGGAGTGTTCAGGAGGTAACAGATACGCAGTATTTT. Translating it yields CAWSVQEVTDTQYF.

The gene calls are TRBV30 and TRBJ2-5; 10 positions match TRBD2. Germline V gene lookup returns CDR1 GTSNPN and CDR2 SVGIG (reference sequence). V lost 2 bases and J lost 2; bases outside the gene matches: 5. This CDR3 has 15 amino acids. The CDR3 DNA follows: TGTGCCTGGAGTATCCTAGCGGGAGTACAAGAGACCCAGTACTTC. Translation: CAWSILAGVQETQYF.

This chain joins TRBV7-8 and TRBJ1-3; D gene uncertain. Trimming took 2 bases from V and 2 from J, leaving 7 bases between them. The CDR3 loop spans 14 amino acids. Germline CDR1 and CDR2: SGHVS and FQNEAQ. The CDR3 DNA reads TGTGCCAGCAGCTTATGGGAGGCTGGAAACACCATATATTTT. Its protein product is CASSLWEAGNTIYF.

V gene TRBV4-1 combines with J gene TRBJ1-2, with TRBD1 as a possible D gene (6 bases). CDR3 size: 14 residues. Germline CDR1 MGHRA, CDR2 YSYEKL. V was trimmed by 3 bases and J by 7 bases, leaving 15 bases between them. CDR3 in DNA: TGCGCCAGCAGCCACCCAGTCAGGGGCGGTGGCTACACCTTC. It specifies CASSHPVRGGGYTF.

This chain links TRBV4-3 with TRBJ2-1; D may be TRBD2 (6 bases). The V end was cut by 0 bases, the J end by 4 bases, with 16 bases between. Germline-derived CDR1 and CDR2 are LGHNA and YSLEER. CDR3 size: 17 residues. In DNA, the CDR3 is TGCGCCAGCAGCCAAGAATCGGGGAGAGGAGGGTACAATGAGCAGTTCTTC. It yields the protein CASSQESGRGGYNEQFF.

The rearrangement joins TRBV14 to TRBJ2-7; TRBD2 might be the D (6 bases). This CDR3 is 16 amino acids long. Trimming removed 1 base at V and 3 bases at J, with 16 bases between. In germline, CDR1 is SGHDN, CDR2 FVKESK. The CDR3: CASSQGNRGSYYEQYF. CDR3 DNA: TGTGCCAGCAGCCAAGGGAACCGGGGGTCCTACTACGAGCAGTACTTC.

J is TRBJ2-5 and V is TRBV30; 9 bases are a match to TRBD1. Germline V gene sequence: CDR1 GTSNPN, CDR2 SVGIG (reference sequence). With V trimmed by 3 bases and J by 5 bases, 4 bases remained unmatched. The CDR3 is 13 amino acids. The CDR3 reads CAWRDRGRETQYF. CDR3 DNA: TGTGCCTGGAGGGACAGGGGCCGGGAGACCCAGTACTTC. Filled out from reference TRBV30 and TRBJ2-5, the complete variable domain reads SQTIHQWPATLVQPVGSPLSLECTVEGTSNPNLYWYRQAAGRGLQLLFYSVGIGQISSEVPQNLSASRPQDRQFILSSKKLLLSDSGFYLCAWRDRGRETQYFGPGTRLLVL.

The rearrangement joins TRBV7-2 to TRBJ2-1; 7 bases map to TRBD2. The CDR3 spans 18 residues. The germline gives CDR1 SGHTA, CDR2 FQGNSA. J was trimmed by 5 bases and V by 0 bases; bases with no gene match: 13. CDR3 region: CASSLAFMWPSGDNEQFF. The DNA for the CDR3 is TGTGCCAGCAGCTTAGCGTTCATGTGGCCGAGCGGGGACAATGAGCAGTTCTTC.

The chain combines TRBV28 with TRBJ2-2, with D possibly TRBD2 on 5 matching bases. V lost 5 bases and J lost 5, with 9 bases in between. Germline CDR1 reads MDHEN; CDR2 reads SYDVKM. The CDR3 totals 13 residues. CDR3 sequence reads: CASSMGGTGELFF. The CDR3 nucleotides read TGTGCCAGCAGTATGGGCGGGACCGGGGAGCTGTTTTTT. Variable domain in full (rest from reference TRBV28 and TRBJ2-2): DVKVTQSSRYLVKRTGEKVFLECVQDMDHENMFWYRQDPGLGLRLIYFSYDVKMKEKGDIPEGYSVSREKKERFSLILESASTNQTSMYLCASSMGGTGELFFGEGSRLTVL.

Here the CDR3 reads CAWSWRNEQYF. The DNA for the CDR3 is TGTGCCTGGAGTTGGCGCAACGAGCAGTACTTC. J is TRBJ2-7 and V is TRBV30; D is ambiguous. From germline, CDR1 is GTSNPN and CDR2 SVGIG (reference sequence). Trimming removed 2 bases at V and 5 bases at J, with 7 bases between. The CDR3 extends over 11 amino acids.